This TCR beta chain appears in the sequencing data of a study of cytomegalovirus exposure and HLA in healthy donors. Primers for the PCR totalled 60 Vbeta and 13 Jbeta. Measured with immunoSEQ multiplex PCR; TCRdb has only the in-frame clones, and not every one. The data hold some 120,000 clones, with roughly 83% observed a single time. The receptor was derived from a man younger than 35 in good health and CMV-seronegative. Sequenced input: PBMCs.

The chain's CDR3 is CASSIAQGEKLFF. The CDR3 DNA is TGTGCCAGTAGTATCGCACAGGGTGAAAAACTGTTTTTT. The chain couples TRBV19 to TRBJ1-4, with a possible D match to TRBD1 (6 bases). V was shortened by 3 bases and J by 7 bases, with 9 bases between the two germline ends. There are 13 residues in the CDR3. CDR1 is LNHDA and CDR2 is SQIVND in the germline V gene (reference sequence).